Presented here are 20 T cell receptor beta chains from one specimen sequenced in a study of vaccination and CD4 T cells after COVID-19 (dated by TCRdb to 2022 to 2024). Receptor amplification or capture employed PCR. For sequencing, an Illumina iSeq 100 was employed. DNA from cultured CD4+ T cells underwent TCR sequencing with the Oncomine TCR Beta short-read assay at the Johns Hopkins FTIC core. The public reads were run again by TCRdb, first through fastp at Q25 and then through MiXCR, and only productive beta chains were kept. One record per CDR3 amino acid sequence lists the most common genes and DNA. Present in this sample are about 21,000 distinct CDR3 sequences, 35% to 45% of which were seen just once. The ten top clones hold 7.5% to 10% of the sample. Their antigens remain unidentified. The time point label on this specimen signifies: late sampling 161 to 241 days after vaccination in three convalescent patients. The treatment or condition label of this sample denotes: approximately 9-day PBMC culture with coronavirus spike peptide pools or control peptides (ViraFEST assay).

This material consisted of CD4+ T cells from blood, cultured in vitro, taken about 7 months after SARS-CoV-2 vaccination. These receptors all come from a human donor who had recovered from COVID-19.

This chain joins TRBV29-1 and TRBJ2-5; 8 bases align to TRBD2. Looked up from germline, CDR1 is SQVTM and CDR2 is ANQGSEA. With V trimmed by 6 bases and J by 7 bases, 10 bases remained unmatched. This CDR3 spans 13 amino acids. CDR3 region: CSVQTSATGTQYF. CDR3 sequence (DNA): TGCAGCGTGCAGACTAGCGCAACCGGGACCCAGTACTTC.

This clonotype was counted between two and nine times. The genes are TRBV28 and TRBJ2-7; 8 nucleotides align to TRBD2. Per the germline V gene, CDR1 is MDHEN and CDR2 is SYDVKM. The V segment lost 7 bases and the J segment 2 bases; nucleotides outside the gene matches: 7. The CDR3 contains 14 residues. The CDR3 is CASTRPGLAYEQYF. The DNA of the CDR3 is TGTGCCAGCACAAGACCGGGACTAGCCTACGAGCAGTACTTC.

The rearrangement links TRBV27 to TRBJ2-3; D is possibly TRBD2 (6 bases). V was trimmed by 7 bases and J by 0 bases, leaving 14 bases between them. The germline V gene has CDR1 MNHEY and CDR2 SMNVEV (reference sequence). The CDR3 has 15 residues. CDR3 sequence (DNA): TGTGCCAGCATTTTTAGCGGAACTAGCACAGATACGCAGTATTTT. Amino acids: CASIFSGTSTDTQYF.

This rearrangement joins TRBV20-1 to TRBJ1-5; 9 bases map to TRBD1. V shed 7 bases and J 5 bases; nucleotides not matched to a gene: 3. Germline loops: CDR1 DFQATT, CDR2 SNEGSKA (reference sequence). CDR3 length equals 12 residues. The CDR3 here is CSVTGGDQPQHF. CDR3 bases: TGCAGTGTGACAGGGGGAGATCAGCCCCAGCATTTT.

This clonotype was counted a single time. V and J are TRBV28 and TRBJ2-1; tentatively, D is TRBD2 (5 bases). Germline CDR1 MDHEN, CDR2 SYDVKM. This CDR3 comprises 15 residues. V lost 7 bases, J lost 1 base, and 14 bases lay in between. The CDR3 spells CASTLGGVSYNEQFF. CDR3 bases: TGTGCCAGCACCCTCGGAGGAGTATCCTACAATGAGCAGTTCTTC. Full variable domain (outside the CDR3, taken from reference TRBV28 and TRBJ2-1): DVKVTQSSRYLVKRTGEKVFLECVQDMDHENMFWYRQDPGLGLRLIYFSYDVKMKEKGDIPEGYSVSREKKERFSLILESASTNQTSMYLCASTLGGVSYNEQFFGPGTRLTVL.

This clonotype has just a few counts. The chain is built from TRBV20-1 and TRBJ1-5, with D tentatively TRBD1 (5 bases). CDR3 length equals 15 residues. V dropped 5 bases and J dropped 2 bases, with 16 bases sitting between them. Per the germline V gene, CDR1 is DFQATT and CDR2 is SNEGSKA (reference sequence). In nucleotides, the CDR3 is TGCAGTGCTCTACGGGGGGGGTTCGGCAATCAGCCCCAGCATTTT. Its protein product is CSALRGGFGNQPQHF.

This clonotype has a handful of counts. This chain connects TRBV20-1 to TRBJ2-5; D is unresolved. Trimming shortened V by 5 bases and J by 3 bases, and 4 bases separated the two germline ends. The CDR3 is 10 residues long. From germline, CDR1 is DFQATT and CDR2 SNEGSKA (reference sequence). CDR3 sequence: CSAGEETQYF. The CDR3 DNA is TGCAGTGCTGGCGAAGAGACCCAGTACTTC.

V gene TRBV6-1 combines with J gene TRBJ2-7; D may be TRBD1 (5 bases). Germline V CDR1 and CDR2: MNHNS, SASEGT. The CDR3 is made up of 11 amino acids. V lost 10 bases and J lost 2, with 9 bases in between. The CDR3 here is CATRQTYEQYF. The CDR3 nucleotides are TGTGCCACAAGACAGACCTACGAGCAGTACTTC.

The chain is built from TRBV5-8 and TRBJ1-5; 8 nucleotides line up with TRBD1. V dropped 4 bases and J dropped 6; count of bases not matched to a gene: 9. The CDR3 consists of 15 residues. Per germline, CDR1 SGHTS and CDR2 YDEGEE. CDR3 sequence reads: CASSPGRGPIQPQHF. In nucleotides, the CDR3 is TGTGCCAGCAGCCCCGGCAGGGGGCCCATTCAGCCCCAGCATTTT.

This clonotype counts as large. The chain joins TRBV7-8 to TRBJ2-5; 9 bases are shared with TRBD2. The CDR3 covers 16 residues. After removal of 1 base from V and 2 bases from J, the junction contained 5 bases not matched to a gene. From germline, CDR1 is SGHVS and CDR2 FQNEAQ. In DNA, the CDR3 is TGTGCCAGCAGCTTAGTAACTAGCGGGTCACAAGAGACCCAGTACTTC. Translated, it gives CASSLVTSGSQETQYF. The full variable domain, its missing parts supplied by reference TRBV7-8 and TRBJ2-5, is GAGVSQSPRYKVAKRGQDVALRCDPISGHVSLFWYQQALGQGPEFLTYFQNEAQLDKSGLPSDRFFAERPEGSVSTLKIQRTQQEDSAVYLCASSLVTSGSQETQYFGPGTRLLVL.

This clonotype was counted between two and nine times. The V call is TRBV6-4, the J call TRBJ2-7; TRBD2 is a possible D gene (6 bases). Trimming took 0 bases from V and 0 from J, leaving 15 bases between them. CDR3 length: 17 residues. CDR1 and CDR2 (germline): MRHNA, SNTAGT. The CDR3 coding sequence is TGTGCCAGCAGTGACTCGTTCCGGGACTGCCTCTCCTACGAGCAGTACTTC. Translated, it gives CASSDSFRDCLSYEQYF.

This rearrangement joins TRBV20-1 to TRBJ2-3; possibly TRBD1 or TRBD2 for D (5 bases each). Germline lookup yields CDR1 DFQATT and CDR2 SNEGSKA (reference sequence). The CDR3 totals 12 residues. Trimming left V 7 bases short and J 4 bases short, with 12 bases between. The CDR3 DNA follows: TGCAGTGATAAGATGGGGGCAGATACGCAGTATTTT. Its translation is CSDKMGADTQYF.

The V gene is TRBV20-1, the J gene TRBJ2-1, with 8 bases aligning to TRBD2. The ends lost 8 bases at V and 2 bases at J; junction bases unmatched: 8. CDR1 and CDR2 from the germline V gene are DFQATT and SNEGSKA (reference sequence). CDR3 length: 14 residues. CDR3 coding DNA: TGCAGTACAGCGGGAGATGCAACCTACAATGAGCAGTTCTTC. Protein sequence: CSTAGDATYNEQFF.

This clonotype was seen only a few times. The chain combines TRBV4-2 with TRBJ2-1, with 11 bases matching TRBD2. The CDR3 covers 17 residues. The germline gives CDR1 LGHNA, CDR2 YNFKEQ. V dropped 4 bases and J dropped 4; count of bases not matched to a gene: 9. The CDR3 DNA reads TGTGCCAGCAGCCCGAACTTAGCGGGAGGGGGGTACAATGAGCAGTTCTTC. Protein sequence: CASSPNLAGGGYNEQFF.

The genes are TRBV7-9 and TRBJ2-5; weak D call: TRBD2 (5 bases). CDR3 length: 14 amino acids. Trimming stripped 5 bases from V and 1 base from J, with 11 bases between. CDR1 and CDR2 from the germline V gene are SEHNR and FQNEAQ (reference sequence). The CDR3 here is CASSLTLAQETQYF. CDR3 coding DNA: TGTGCCAGCAGCCTCACCCTAGCCCAAGAGACCCAGTACTTC. Full variable domain (rest looked up from reference TRBV7-9 and TRBJ2-5): DTGVSQNPRHKITKRGQNVTFRCDPISEHNRLYWYRQTLGQGPEFLTYFQNEAQLEKSRLLSDRFSAERPKGSFSTLEIQRTEQGDSAMYLCASSLTLAQETQYFGPGTRLLVL.

V is TRBV20-1 and J is TRBJ1-5; no firm D call. Germline CDR1 reads DFQATT; CDR2 reads SNEGSKA (reference sequence). V dropped 5 bases and J dropped 4 bases, with 9 bases sitting between them. The CDR3 runs 12 residues. The chain's CDR3 is CSAGRRNQPQHF. CDR3 DNA sequence: TGCAGTGCTGGACGGAGGAATCAGCCCCAGCATTTT.

J is TRBJ1-1 and V is TRBV15; D may be TRBD1 (5 bases). CDR1 and CDR2 from the germline V gene are LNHNV and YYDKDF (reference sequence). Trimming stripped 0 bases from V and 4 bases from J, with 12 bases between. The CDR3 length is 15 residues. CDR3 sequence (DNA): TGTGCCACCAGCAGAGATCGTGGCGGGGCCACTGAAGCTTTCTTT. Translated, it gives CATSRDRGGATEAFF.

This chain joins TRBV6-1 and TRBJ2-5; D assignment may be TRBD1 or TRBD2 (5 bases each). Per the germline V gene, CDR1 is MNHNS and CDR2 is SASEGT. The length of the CDR3 is 15 residues. Trimming pared 2 bases from V and 5 bases from J, leaving 15 bases between. The DNA of the CDR3 is TGTGCCAGCAGTGAAAGGGCAGGGTCGGGGGAGACCCAGTACTTC. Translated, it gives CASSERAGSGETQYF.

The chain joins TRBV6-2 or TRBV6-3 to TRBJ2-7; weak D call: TRBD2 (6 bases). This CDR3 has 12 residues. CDR1 MNHEY and CDR2 SVGEGT come from the germline V gene. Deletions cut 5 bases from V and 6 bases from J, with 11 bases between. The CDR3 loop is CASSALAPEQYF. CDR3 bases: TGTGCCAGCAGTGCTCTAGCGCCCGAGCAGTACTTC.

Only a few counts were recorded for this clonotype. The chain combines TRBV6-1 with TRBJ1-1; D is uncertain. Germline V gives CDR1 MNHNS, CDR2 SASEGT. Trimming left V 6 bases short and J 2 bases short, with 7 bases between. CDR3 length: 12 amino acids. The CDR3: CASSLQNTEAFF. Here the CDR3 DNA reads TGTGCCAGCAGCCTACAAAACACTGAAGCTTTCTTT.